A selection of T cell receptor beta chains follows, all from one sample in a study of T cell responses to AZD1222 COVID-19 vaccine. TCRdb keeps only in-frame clones here, not all; method: immunoSEQ multiplex PCR. The sample holds some 140,000 clones, 92% seen once. The material sequenced was peripheral blood, taken on day 0 of AZD1222 vaccination. The receptors were sampled from an adult in good health. Both conserved end residues are part of each CDR3. D genes are given only for firm matches. Clone size appears in some rows only: once, few, many, or a class for an expanded clone.

d_call j_call clone_size v_call cdr3_nt cdr3_aa
- TRBJ1-1 - TRBV5-6 TGTGCCAGCAGCTTTTACTGGGGATACACTGAAGCTTTCTTT CASSFYWGYTEAFF
- TRBJ1-5 - TRBV5-1 TGCGCCAGCAGCTTGGGGCGGGGGTTCAATCAGCCCCAGCATTTT CASSLGRGFNQPQHF
- TRBJ2-1 - TRBV19 TGTGCCAGTAGTACGGTTGGGGAGCAGTTCTTC CASSTVGEQFF
- TRBJ2-1 once TRBV25-1 TGTGCCAGCAGTGGCGCTGGCGGGGGCTATTATGAGCAGTTCTTC CASSGAGGGYYEQFF
- TRBJ2-7 - TRBV11-2 TGTGCCAGCAGCTTAGCCTATGGGGGAGAGAACTACGAGCAGTACTTC CASSLAYGGENYEQYF
- TRBJ2-5 - TRBV28 TGTGCCAGCAGTTTAGGTGGGAGGGAGACCCAGTACTTC CASSLGGRETQYF
- TRBJ2-1 - TRBV4-2 TGTGCCAGCAGCCAAGCCAGTTGGGGGCCGAGCAATGAGCAGTTCTTC CASSQASWGPSNEQFF
TRBD1 TRBJ2-1 - TRBV11-2 TGTGCCAGTAGCTGGACAGGGGACAATGAGCAGTTCTTC CASSWTGDNEQFF
TRBD2 TRBJ2-3 - TRBV7-2 TGTGCCAGCAGCTTAGCTAGCGGGAGCACAGATACGCAGTATTTT CASSLASGSTDTQYF
TRBD2 TRBJ2-7 - TRBV10-3 TGTGCCATCACTGGGACTAGCGGATCCTACGAGCAGTACTTC CAITGTSGSYEQYF
TRBD1 TRBJ1-5 - TRBV19 TGTGCCAGTAGTCCTAGAGCCAGGACAGGGGGCGATCAGCCCCAGCATTTT CASSPRARTGGDQPQHF
- TRBJ1-1 - TRBV18 TGTGCCAGCTCACCACTCAGGGCTACCAAGAACACTGAAGCTTTCTTT CASSPLRATKNTEAFF
- TRBJ2-5 few TRBV4-3 TGCGCCAGCAGCCAAGAGGGGGGCCAAGAGACCCAGTACTTC CASSQEGGQETQYF
TRBD1 TRBJ2-1 - TRBV6-5 TGTGCCAGCACATCGACAGGGATTGGGGAGCAGTTCTTC CASTSTGIGEQFF
- TRBJ1-2 - TRBV6-5 TGTGCCAGCAGTTTCGAGGGGTATGGCTACACCTTC CASSFEGYGYTF
- TRBJ2-7 - TRBV29-1 TGCAGCGTTCCCCTGGCGGGCTCCTACGAGCAGTACTTC CSVPLAGSYEQYF
TRBD1 TRBJ1-2 - TRBV4-1 TGCGCCAGCAGCCCCGGGACAGGGTTATATGGCTACACCTTC CASSPGTGLYGYTF
TRBD1 TRBJ1-4 - TRBV30 TGTGCCTGGAGTTTTAACAGGGGGCCGGCGGAAAAACTGTTTTTT CAWSFNRGPAEKLFF
TRBD2 TRBJ2-1 - TRBV6-5 TGTGCCAGCAGTTACGGGAGGGCTGGGAATGAGCAGTTCTTC CASSYGRAGNEQFF
- TRBJ2-7 - TRBV5-1 TGCGCCAGCAGCCCGGTAGACAGACGCTCCTACGAGCAGTACTTC CASSPVDRRSYEQYF
TRBD2 TRBJ2-1 few TRBV5-1 TGCGCCAGCAGCTTGGGTAATAGCGGGAGTGGTGAGCAGTTCTTC CASSLGNSGSGEQFF
TRBD2 TRBJ2-2 - TRBV3-1/TRBV3-2 TGTGCCAGCAGCTTTGAGACTAGCGGGAGGGCCCATCCCGGGGAGCTGTTTTTT CASSFETSGRAHPGELFF
- TRBJ2-7 - TRBV11-2 TGTGCCAGCAGCTTAGATCATGGGGTGTCGGGGAACGAGCAGTACTTC CASSLDHGVSGNEQYF
TRBD1 TRBJ1-6 - TRBV6-5 TGTGCCAGCAGGTCCGGGACAGCTAATTCACCCCTCCACTTT CASRSGTANSPLHF
- TRBJ2-1 - TRBV29-1 TGCAGCGTTGTCACGGGAGTGGGAAATGAGCAGTTCTTC CSVVTGVGNEQFF
- TRBJ1-2 - TRBV30 TGTGCCTGGAGTGTACTGACGGGGCGGGGAGGCTACACCTTC CAWSVLTGRGGYTF
- TRBJ2-7 once TRBV23-1 TGCGCCAGCAGGCGGGGGCCCAGCTCCTACGAGCAGTACTTC CASRRGPSSYEQYF
- TRBJ1-2 - TRBV5-6 TGTGCCAGCAGCTCCCGATACCTATATGGCTACACCTTC CASSSRYLYGYTF
- TRBJ2-3 - TRBV7-8 TGTGCCAGCAGCTTGGGCTACAGGGGAGGGAGGACAGATACGCAGTATTTT CASSLGYRGGRTDTQYF
- TRBJ1-1 - TRBV12-5 TGTGCTAGTGGTTTGATACCCCAGGGGAGGGAGAAGCACACTGAAGCTTTCTTT CASGLIPQGREKHTEAFF
TRBD2 TRBJ2-2 - TRBV30 TGTGCCTGGAATCCGGGACTAGCGGGAGGGCCTGGCGGGGAGCTGTTTTTT CAWNPGLAGGPGGELFF
TRBD1 TRBJ2-1 - TRBV6-1 TGTGCCAGCAGTGATACAGGGGTACCCTACAATGAGCAGTTCTTC CASSDTGVPYNEQFF
- TRBJ2-2 once TRBV5-1 TGCGCCAGCAGCTTGGTTGGGACCGGGGAGCTGTTTTTT CASSLVGTGELFF
TRBD1 TRBJ1-1 - TRBV6-1 TGTGCCAGCAGTGAAAGGACAGGACCCCCGAACACTGAAGCTTTCTTT CASSERTGPPNTEAFF
- TRBJ1-5 - TRBV28 TGTGCCAGCAGTTTTGGGGGACCTCAGCCCCAGCATTTT CASSFGGPQPQHF
- TRBJ1-5 few TRBV19 TGTGCCAGTAGTATAGACAGGGTCCAGCCCCAGCATTTT CASSIDRVQPQHF
TRBD2 TRBJ2-7 - TRBV12-3/TRBV12-4 TGTGCCAGCCGGGGGGGAATAAAGTACGAGCAGTACTTC CASRGGIKYEQYF
- TRBJ1-1 - TRBV5-6 TGTGCCAGCAGCAAGGGGACGACTGAAGCTTTCTTT CASSKGTTEAFF
- TRBJ1-1 once TRBV18 TGTGCCAGCTCCGGATTGGACACGAACACTGAAGCTTTCTTT CASSGLDTNTEAFF
- TRBJ2-7 - TRBV19 TGTGCCAGTAGTATGAGACAGCAATACGAGCAGTACTTC CASSMRQQYEQYF
- TRBJ1-6 - TRBV12-3/TRBV12-4 TGTGCCAGCAGATGGAGTACTTCACCCCTCCACTTT CASRWSTSPLHF
TRBD2 TRBJ2-1 - TRBV24-1 TGTGCCATAGGGACTAGCGGAATTCAAGGGCAGTTCTTC CAIGTSGIQGQFF